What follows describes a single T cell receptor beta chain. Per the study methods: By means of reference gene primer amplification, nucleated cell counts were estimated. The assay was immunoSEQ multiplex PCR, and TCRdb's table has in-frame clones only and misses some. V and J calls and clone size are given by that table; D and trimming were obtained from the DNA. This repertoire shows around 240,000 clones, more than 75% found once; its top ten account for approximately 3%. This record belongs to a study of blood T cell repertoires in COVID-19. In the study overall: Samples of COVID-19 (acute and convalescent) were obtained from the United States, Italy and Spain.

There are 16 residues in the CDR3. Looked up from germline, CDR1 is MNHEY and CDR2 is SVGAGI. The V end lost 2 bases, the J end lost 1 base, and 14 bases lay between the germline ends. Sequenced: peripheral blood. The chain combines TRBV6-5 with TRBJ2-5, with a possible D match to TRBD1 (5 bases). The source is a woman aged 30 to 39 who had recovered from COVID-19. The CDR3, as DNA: TGTGCCAGCAGTTACCTAAGCAGGGAACCCCAAGAGACCCAGTACTTC. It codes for CASSYLSREPQETQYF.